This T cell receptor beta chain was obtained from a study of regulatory T cells in long-lasting Graves disease (dated by TCRdb to the early 2020s). Regarding the research as a whole: In the newly diagnosed Graves' disease group, patients had been taking antithyroid drugs for less than 3 months. Peripheral blood TCR sequencing and RNA sequencing compared persistent Graves' disease patients with newly diagnosed Graves' disease patients. The study was registered as a clinical trial and conducted in China. A total of about 33 samples underwent TCR sequencing, from about 13 patients with persistent Graves' disease and around 20 patients with newly diagnosed Graves' disease.

The CDR3 goes from the cysteine to the phenylalanine over 15 residues. Only the CDR3 portion is preserved as DNA: 45 bases, with reading frame beginning at the first base. Trimming leaves V shorter by 6 bases and J shorter by 3 bases, with the junction holding 12 bases beyond the gene matches. CDR1 and CDR2 were assigned from the germline V gene (reference sequence) as DFQATT and SNEGSKA. The full study reports these points: Persistent patients shared more public clonotypes among themselves (around 2,500) than newly diagnosed patients did (nearly 1,000). The authors noted that the small sample size was a limitation that may lower accuracy. Only the TCR beta chain was sequenced and analyzed. Because the primary lesion, thyroid tissue, could not be accessed, the study looked at peripheral blood alone. TRBV28, TRBJ1-2 and TRBJ2-5 were preferentially used in persistent disease, while TRBV20-1 and TRBJ2-1 were favored in newly diagnosed disease. Compared with newly diagnosed patients, persistent Graves' disease patients had lower TCR Shannon entropy and fewer highly expanded clones, which suggests clonal expansion.

Libraries were made using multiplex PCR. TCRdb records Illumina HiSeq 4000 as the sequencer. To build TCR beta libraries, CDR3 regions were amplified by Arm-PCR using iRepertoire HTBI primers. Gel purification was performed on PCR products prior to sequencing. From the authors' description of their analysis: Gene usage analysis of CDR3 amino acid clonotypes used the 60 to 80 TRBV and 14 to 15 TRBJ segments found across samples. COPE and FqMerger were used to merge the filtered high-quality paired reads into contigs. BLAST was used to align contigs to the IMGT TRBV, TRBD and TRBJ reference genes, and CDR3 was defined following IMGT. Clonotypes above 0.1% frequency were classified as highly expanded clones. Shannon entropy served as the measure of repertoire diversity, while the Gini coefficient captured V-J evenness. A clonotype was considered public if more than one individual shared it. TCRdb trimmed the raw reads at Q25, called clones with MiXCR and kept productive beta chains. Every entry covers one CDR3 protein and lists the most common genes and DNA from its rows. The V and J calls, along with clone size, are taken from TCRdb and not from the paper's own processing. This sample lists hundreds of thousands of distinct CDR3 sequences; 16% were detected once. Clones ranked in the top ten supply about 27% of the sample.

In the paper's terms, the time point label means: newly diagnosed GD, antithyroid drugs for less than 3 months. For both TCR sequencing and RNA sequencing, RNA was extracted from PBMCs in TRIzol. Graves' disease was diagnosed according to American Thyroid Association guidelines. Patients for the study were recruited at an endocrinology department in Xi'an, China. Each patient gave around 9.2 milliliters of peripheral blood, collected in an EDTA anticoagulant tube. Ficoll Paque Plus density gradient separation was used to isolate PBMCs, and no further T cell sorting was done. An Agilent 2100 Bioanalyzer and agarose gel were used to check RNA quality, and a NanoDrop 2000 was used to measure RNA concentration. A remark on this clonotype: Its antigen is unknown. Nothing much larger sits one base from this clone, and base qualities are not available.

This sample also belongs to another study, concerning T cells in Graves' hyperthyroidism and ophthalmopathy. As the second study states: A patient counted as having stable Graves' hyperthyroidism if no progression to ophthalmopathy occurred over 18 months of follow-up. Hyperthyroidism patients were aged 18 to 65 years and newly diagnosed, with disease duration of less than 2 months. Patients with uncontrolled infections, other autoimmune diseases, pregnancy or lactation were excluded. Diagnoses were based on clinical symptoms, serum thyroxine and TRAb, thyroid ultrasound and orbital computed tomography. A first-round RT-PCR of the TCR CDR3 used the HTBI primer set with the Qiagen OneStep RT-PCR kit. Most expanded thyroid clonotypes (frequency above 0.001) were also detected in blood, suggesting blood repertoires may reflect thyroid immune responses. Ophthalmopathy was separated from stable hyperthyroidism by a 13 V-J signature model, with just over 85% sensitivity and roughly 81% specificity obtained in cross-validation and 80%/75% obtained in testing. In validation, the model predicted progression to ophthalmopathy with about 71% sensitivity and 72.22% specificity, a median of around 6.6 months before onset. To identify TCR V-J signatures that set the groups apart, the researchers used a discovery cohort of about a hundred patients, made up of 40 to 45 with Graves' ophthalmopathy and 57 with stable Graves' hyperthyroidism. Whether ophthalmopathy could be predicted prospectively was tested in an independent validation cohort made up of about 18 hyperthyroidism patients plus 17 patients who later progressed to ophthalmopathy. The 90 to 100 discovery patients were randomly divided into training and test sets at a 7:3 ratio. The study also compared thyroid tissue and blood T-cell repertoires from over 5 Graves' hyperthyroidism patients. After sampling, hyperthyroidism patients received methimazole starting at 30 mg daily, and ophthalmopathy patients received high-dose intravenous methylprednisolone. Libraries were constructed in a second round of multiplex PCR, after which size selection and purification were carried out. Sequencing of the libraries was done on an Illumina HiSeq2000 using paired-end 100 bp reads. SOAPnuke was used to process the raw data, throwing out any read that contained adapters or uncalled bases, had a mean Phred below 15, or lacked an exact constant-primer or identifier match. COPE v1.2.5 was used to merge high-quality paired reads, and clonotypes were defined as unique nucleotide sequences. Clonotypes were aligned to IMGT TRBV, TRBD and TRBJ reference segments using MiTCR v1.1. Analysis was restricted to V-J combinations with a frequency above 0.0001, which covered roughly 99% of repertoires. A TCS score was defined as the ratio of F50 (clonal expansion) to E x V (chaos), with BLOSUM62-based TCRdist applied between CDR3 peptides within each V-J. Welch's t-statistics and random forest reduced around 510 V-J features to about 12, which were used in a naive Bayes classifier (R e1071). No statistical method was used to fix the sample size in advance, and group allocation was not hidden from the investigators. The paper reports TCR Vbeta CDR3 sequencing of fewer than 150 peripheral blood samples: approximately 41 ophthalmopathy, under 80 hyperthyroidism and around 17 progressor patients.

This receptor chain uses TRBV20-1 and TRBJ2-3; 7 bases in the junction line up with TRBD2. This specimen consisted of peripheral blood mononuclear cells (PBMCs), obtained at new diagnosis, from a patient treated with antithyroid drugs. This sequence was found in a man between 40 and 49 years old with Graves disease. Donor details come from another sample of the same person, matched by shared clones. The bases are TGCAGTGCCCCCGCGAGCGGGACGGGAACAGATACGCAGTATTTT. This gives the protein CSAPASGTGTDTQYF.